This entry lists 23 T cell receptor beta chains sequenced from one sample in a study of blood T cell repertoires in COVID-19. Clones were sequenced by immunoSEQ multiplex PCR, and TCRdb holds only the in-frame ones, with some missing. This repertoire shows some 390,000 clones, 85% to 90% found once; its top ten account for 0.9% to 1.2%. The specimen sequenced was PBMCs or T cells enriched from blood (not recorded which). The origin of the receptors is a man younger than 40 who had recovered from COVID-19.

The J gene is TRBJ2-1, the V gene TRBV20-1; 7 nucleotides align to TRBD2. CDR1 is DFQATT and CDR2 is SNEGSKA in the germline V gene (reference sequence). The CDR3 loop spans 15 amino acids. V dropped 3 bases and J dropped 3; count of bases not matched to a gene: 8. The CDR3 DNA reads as TGCAGTGCTAGTGGGCCGGGAGGACTCTACAATGAGCAGTTCTTC. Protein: CSASGPGGLYNEQFF.

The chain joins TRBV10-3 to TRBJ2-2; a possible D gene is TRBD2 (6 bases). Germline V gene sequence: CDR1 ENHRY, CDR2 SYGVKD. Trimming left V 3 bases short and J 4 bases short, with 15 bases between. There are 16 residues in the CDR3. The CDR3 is CAISDPSGVGTGELFF. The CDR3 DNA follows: TGTGCCATCAGTGACCCGTCGGGGGTTGGCACCGGGGAGCTGTTTTTT.

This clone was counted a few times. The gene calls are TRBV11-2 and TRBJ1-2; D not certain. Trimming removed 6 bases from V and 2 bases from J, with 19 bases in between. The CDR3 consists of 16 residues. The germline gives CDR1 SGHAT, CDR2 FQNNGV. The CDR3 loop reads CASSHSTARRNYGYTF. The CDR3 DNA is TGTGCCAGCAGTCATTCGACGGCGAGGAGGAACTATGGCTACACCTTC. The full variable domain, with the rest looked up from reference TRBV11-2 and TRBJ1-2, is EAGVAQSPRYKIIEKRQSVAFWCNPISGHATLYWYQQILGQGPKLLIQFQNNGVVDDSQLPKDRFSAERLKGVDSTLKIQPAKLEDSAVYLCASSHSTARRNYGYTFGSGTRLTVV.

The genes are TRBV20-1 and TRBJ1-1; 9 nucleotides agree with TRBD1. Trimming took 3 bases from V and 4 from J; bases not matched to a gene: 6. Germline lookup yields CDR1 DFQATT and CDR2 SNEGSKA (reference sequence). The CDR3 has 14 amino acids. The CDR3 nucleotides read TGCAGTGCTAGTGCCGGGACAGGGTCCACTGAAGCTTTCTTT. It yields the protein CSASAGTGSTEAFF.

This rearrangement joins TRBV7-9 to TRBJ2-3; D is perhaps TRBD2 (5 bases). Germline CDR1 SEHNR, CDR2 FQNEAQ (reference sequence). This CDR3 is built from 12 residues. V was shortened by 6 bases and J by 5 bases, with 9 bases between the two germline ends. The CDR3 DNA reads TGTGCCAGCAGTTGGACTCAAGATACGCAGTATTTT. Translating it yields CASSWTQDTQYF.

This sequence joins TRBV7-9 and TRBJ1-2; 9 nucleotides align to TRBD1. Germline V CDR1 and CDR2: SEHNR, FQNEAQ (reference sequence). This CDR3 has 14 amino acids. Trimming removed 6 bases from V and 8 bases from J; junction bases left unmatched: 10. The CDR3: CASSLTGTGNGYTF. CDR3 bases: TGTGCCAGCAGTCTTACCGGGACAGGGAACGGCTACACCTTC.

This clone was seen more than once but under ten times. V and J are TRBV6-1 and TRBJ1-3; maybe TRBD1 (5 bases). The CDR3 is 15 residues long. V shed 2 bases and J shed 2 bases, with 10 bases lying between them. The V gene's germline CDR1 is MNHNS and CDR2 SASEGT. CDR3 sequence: CASSESRGTGNTIYF. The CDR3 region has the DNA TGTGCCAGCAGTGAAAGCCGGGGGACTGGAAACACCATATATTTT.

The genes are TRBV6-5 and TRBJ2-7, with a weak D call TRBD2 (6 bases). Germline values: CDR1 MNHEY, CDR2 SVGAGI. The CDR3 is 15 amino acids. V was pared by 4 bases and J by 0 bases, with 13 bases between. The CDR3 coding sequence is TGTGCCAGCAGTTCCTCCGGGACTTACTCCTACGAGCAGTACTTC. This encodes CASSSSGTYSYEQYF.

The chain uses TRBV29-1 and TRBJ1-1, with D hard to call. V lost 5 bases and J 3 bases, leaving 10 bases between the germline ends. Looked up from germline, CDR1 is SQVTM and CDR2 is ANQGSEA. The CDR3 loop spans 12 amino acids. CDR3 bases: TGCAGCGTTCGGGTTGCGGACACTGAAGCTTTCTTT. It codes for CSVRVADTEAFF.

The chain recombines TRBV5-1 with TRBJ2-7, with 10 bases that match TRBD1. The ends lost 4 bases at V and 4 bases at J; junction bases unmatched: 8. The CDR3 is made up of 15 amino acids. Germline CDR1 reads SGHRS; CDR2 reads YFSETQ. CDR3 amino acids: CASSVAGTGAYEQYF. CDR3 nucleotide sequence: TGCGCCAGCAGCGTTGCCGGGACAGGGGCGTACGAGCAGTACTTC. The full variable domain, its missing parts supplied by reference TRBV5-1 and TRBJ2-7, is KAGVTQTPRYLIKTRGQQVTLSCSPISGHRSVSWYQQTPGQGLQFLFEYFSETQRNKGNFPGRFSGRQFSNSRSEMNVSTLELGDSALYLCASSVAGTGAYEQYFGPGTRLTVT.

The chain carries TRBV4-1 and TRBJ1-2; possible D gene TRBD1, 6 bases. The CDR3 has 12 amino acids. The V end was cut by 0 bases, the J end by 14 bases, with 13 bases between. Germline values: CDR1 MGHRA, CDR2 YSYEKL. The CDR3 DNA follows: TGCGCCAGCAGCCAAGATTTACAGGGTTGGACCTTC. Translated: CASSQDLQGWTF.

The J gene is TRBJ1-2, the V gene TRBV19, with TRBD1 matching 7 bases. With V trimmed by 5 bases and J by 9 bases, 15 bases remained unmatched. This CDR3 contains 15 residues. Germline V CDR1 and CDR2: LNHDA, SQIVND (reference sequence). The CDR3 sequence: CASSPTHRGGGRYTF. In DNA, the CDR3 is TGTGCCAGTAGTCCCACCCACAGGGGTGGGGGTCGCTACACCTTC.

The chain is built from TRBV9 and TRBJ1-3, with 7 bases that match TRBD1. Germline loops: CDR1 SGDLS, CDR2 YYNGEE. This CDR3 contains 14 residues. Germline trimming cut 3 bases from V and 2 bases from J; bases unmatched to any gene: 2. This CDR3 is CASSAQGAGNTIYF. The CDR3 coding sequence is TGTGCCAGCAGCGCTCAGGGGGCTGGAAACACCATATATTTT. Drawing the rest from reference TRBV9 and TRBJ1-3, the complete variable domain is DSGVTQTPKHLITATGQRVTLRCSPRSGDLSVYWYQQSLDQGLQFLIQYYNGEERAKGNILERFSAQQFPDLHSELNLSSLELGDSALYFCASSAQGAGNTIYFGEGSWLTVV.

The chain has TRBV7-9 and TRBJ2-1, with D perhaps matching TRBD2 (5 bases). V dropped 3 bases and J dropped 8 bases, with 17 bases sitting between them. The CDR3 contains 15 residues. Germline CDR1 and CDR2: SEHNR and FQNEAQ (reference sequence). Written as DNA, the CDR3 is TGTGCCAGCAGCTTTTCTCTAGCTCTGGTTCATGAGCAGTTCTTC. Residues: CASSFSLALVHEQFF.

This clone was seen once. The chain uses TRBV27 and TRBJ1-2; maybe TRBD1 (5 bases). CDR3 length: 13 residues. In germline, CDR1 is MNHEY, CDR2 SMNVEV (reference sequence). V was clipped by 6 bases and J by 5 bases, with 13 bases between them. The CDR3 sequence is CASSPLTEYGYTF. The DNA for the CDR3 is TGTGCCAGCAGCCCGCTGACAGAGTATGGCTACACCTTC.

The CDR3 reads CASRKPGTSGPGETQYF. CDR3 bases: TGTGCCAGTAGAAAACCCGGGACTAGCGGCCCTGGGGAGACCCAGTACTTC. The V call is TRBV19, the J call TRBJ2-5; 11 positions match TRBD2. V trimming: 6 bases; J trimming: 5 bases; junction bases outside the gene matches: 14. This CDR3 is 17 amino acids long. Germline values: CDR1 LNHDA, CDR2 SQIVND (reference sequence).

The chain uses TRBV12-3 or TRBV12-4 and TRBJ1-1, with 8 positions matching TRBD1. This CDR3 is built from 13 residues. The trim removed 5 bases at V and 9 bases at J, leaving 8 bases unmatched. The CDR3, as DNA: TGTGCCAGCAGTCAGAATAGACAGGGGAAAGCTTTCTTT. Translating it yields CASSQNRQGKAFF.

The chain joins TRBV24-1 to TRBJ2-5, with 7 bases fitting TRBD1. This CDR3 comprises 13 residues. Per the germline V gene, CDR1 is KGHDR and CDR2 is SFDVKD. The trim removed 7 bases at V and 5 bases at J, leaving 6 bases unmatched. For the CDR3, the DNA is TGTGCCACCAGAGAGGGGGCAAGGGAGACCCAGTACTTC. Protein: CATREGARETQYF.

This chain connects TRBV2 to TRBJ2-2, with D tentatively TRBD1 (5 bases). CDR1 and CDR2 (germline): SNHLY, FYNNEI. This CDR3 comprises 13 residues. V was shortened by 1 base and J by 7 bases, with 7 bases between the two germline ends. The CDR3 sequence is CASSEEGFGELFF. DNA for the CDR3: TGTGCCAGCAGTGAAGAGGGGTTCGGGGAGCTGTTTTTT.

The chain's CDR3 is CASSAGGAGETQYF. The CDR3 DNA reads TGTGCCAGCAGTGCAGGGGGCGCGGGGGAGACCCAGTACTTC. The chain couples TRBV9 to TRBJ2-5, with 8 bases lining up with TRBD1. Germline V gene sequence: CDR1 SGDLS, CDR2 YYNGEE. The V segment lost 5 bases and the J segment 5 bases; nucleotides outside the gene matches: 8. The CDR3 extends over 14 amino acids.

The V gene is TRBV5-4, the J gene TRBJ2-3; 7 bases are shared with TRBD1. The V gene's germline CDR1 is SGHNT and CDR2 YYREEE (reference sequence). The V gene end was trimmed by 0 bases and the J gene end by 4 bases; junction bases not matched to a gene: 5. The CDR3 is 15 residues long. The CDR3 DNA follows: TGTGCCAGCAGCTTGGTGGCAGGGGGTGCAGATACGCAGTATTTT. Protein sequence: CASSLVAGGADTQYF. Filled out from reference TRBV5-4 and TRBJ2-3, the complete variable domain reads ETGVTQSPTHLIKTRGQQVTLRCSSQSGHNTVSWYQQALGQGPQFIFQYYREEENGRGNFPPRFSGLQFPNYSSELNVNALELDDSALYLCASSLVAGGADTQYFGPGTRLTVL.

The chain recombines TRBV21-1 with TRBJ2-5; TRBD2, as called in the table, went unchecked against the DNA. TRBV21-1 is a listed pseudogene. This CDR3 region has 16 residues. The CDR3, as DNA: TGTGCCAGCAGCAACTTGACTAGCGGGCCTCAAGAGACCCAGTACTTC. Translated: CASSNLTSGPQETQYF.

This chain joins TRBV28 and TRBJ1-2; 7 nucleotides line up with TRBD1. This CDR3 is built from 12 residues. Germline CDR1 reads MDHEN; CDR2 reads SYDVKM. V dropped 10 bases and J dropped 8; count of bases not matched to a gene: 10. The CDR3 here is CAMQQGPGGYTF. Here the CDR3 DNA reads TGTGCCATGCAACAGGGGCCGGGGGGCTACACCTTC.